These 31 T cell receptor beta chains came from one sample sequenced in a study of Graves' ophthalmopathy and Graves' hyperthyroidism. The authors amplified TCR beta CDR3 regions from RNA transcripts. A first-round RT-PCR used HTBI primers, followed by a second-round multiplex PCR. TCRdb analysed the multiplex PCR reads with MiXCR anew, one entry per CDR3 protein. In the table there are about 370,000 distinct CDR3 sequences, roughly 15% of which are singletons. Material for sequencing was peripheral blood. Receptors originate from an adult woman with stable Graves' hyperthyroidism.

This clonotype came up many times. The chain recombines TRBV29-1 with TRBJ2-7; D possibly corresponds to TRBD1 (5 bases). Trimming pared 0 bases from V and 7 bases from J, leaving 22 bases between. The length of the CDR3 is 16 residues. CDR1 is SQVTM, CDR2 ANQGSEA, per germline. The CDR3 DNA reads TGCAGCGTTGAAGAATGGGGAAGTCAGGGTTCGAGGGAGCAGTACTTC. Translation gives CSVEEWGSQGSREQYF.

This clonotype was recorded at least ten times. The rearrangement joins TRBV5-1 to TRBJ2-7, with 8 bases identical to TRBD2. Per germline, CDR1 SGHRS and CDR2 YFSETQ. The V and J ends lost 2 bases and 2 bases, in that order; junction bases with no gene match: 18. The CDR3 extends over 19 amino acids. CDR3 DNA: TGCGCCAGCAGCTTTGGTGACAGCTTTACCGGGACTAGGACCTACGAGCAGTACTTC. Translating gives CASSFGDSFTGTRTYEQYF.

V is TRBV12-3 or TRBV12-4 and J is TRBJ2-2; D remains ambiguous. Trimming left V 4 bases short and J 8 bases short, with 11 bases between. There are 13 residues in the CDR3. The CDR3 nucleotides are TGTGCCAGCAGTTGGGTGGTCGAAGGGGAGCTGTTTTTT. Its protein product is CASSWVVEGELFF.

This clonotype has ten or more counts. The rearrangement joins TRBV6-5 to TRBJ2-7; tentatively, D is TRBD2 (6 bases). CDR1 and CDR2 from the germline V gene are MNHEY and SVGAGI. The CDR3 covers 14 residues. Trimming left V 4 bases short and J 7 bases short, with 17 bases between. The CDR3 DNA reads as TGTGCCAGCAGTTCGAATGGCGGGGCGGGTGAGCAGTACTTC. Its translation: CASSSNGGAGEQYF.

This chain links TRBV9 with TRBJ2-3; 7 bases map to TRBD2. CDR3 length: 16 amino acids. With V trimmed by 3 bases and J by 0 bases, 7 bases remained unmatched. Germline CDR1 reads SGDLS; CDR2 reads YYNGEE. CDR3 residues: CASSGLAGSSTDTQYF. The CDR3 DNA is TGTGCCAGCAGCGGGTTAGCGGGTTCTAGCACAGATACGCAGTATTTT. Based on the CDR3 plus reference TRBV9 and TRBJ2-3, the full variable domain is DSGVTQTPKHLITATGQRVTLRCSPRSGDLSVYWYQQSLDQGLQFLIQYYNGEERAKGNILERFSAQQFPDLHSELNLSSLELGDSALYFCASSGLAGSSTDTQYFGPGTRLTVL.

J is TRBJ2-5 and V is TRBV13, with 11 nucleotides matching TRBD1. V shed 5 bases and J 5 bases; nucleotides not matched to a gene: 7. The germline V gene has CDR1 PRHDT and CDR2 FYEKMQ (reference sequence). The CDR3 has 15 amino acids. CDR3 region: CASSIRTGGAETQYF. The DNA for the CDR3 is TGTGCCAGCAGCATCCGGACAGGGGGCGCGGAGACCCAGTACTTC.

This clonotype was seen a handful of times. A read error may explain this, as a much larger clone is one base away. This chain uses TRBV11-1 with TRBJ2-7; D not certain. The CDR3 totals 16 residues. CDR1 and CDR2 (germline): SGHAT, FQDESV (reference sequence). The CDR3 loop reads CASSDNKRNTGYEQCF. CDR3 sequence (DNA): TGTGCCAGCAGCGATAACAAAAGGAATACGGGCTACGAGCAGTGCTTC.

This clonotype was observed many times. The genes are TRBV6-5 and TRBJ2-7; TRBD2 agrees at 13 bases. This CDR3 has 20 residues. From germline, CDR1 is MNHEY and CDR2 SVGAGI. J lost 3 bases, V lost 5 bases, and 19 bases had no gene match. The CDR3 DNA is TGTGCCAGCAGTAATGTTGCGGGACTAGCGGGATTCGGTCACCTCTACGAGCAGTACTTC. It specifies CASSNVAGLAGFGHLYEQYF.

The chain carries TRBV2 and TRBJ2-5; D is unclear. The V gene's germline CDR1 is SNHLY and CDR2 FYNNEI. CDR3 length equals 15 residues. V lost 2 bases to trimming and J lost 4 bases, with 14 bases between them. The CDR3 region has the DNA TGTGCCAGCAGTGAAAGGGCCAGCAGTGGAGAGACCCAGTACTTC. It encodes CASSERASSGETQYF.

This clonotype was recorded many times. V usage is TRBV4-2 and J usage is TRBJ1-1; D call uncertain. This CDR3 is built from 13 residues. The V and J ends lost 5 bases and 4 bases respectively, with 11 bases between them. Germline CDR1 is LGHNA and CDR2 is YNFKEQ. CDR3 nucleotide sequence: TGTGCCAGCAGCAGACACCCCGTCACTGAAGCTTTCTTT. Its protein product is CASSRHPVTEAFF.

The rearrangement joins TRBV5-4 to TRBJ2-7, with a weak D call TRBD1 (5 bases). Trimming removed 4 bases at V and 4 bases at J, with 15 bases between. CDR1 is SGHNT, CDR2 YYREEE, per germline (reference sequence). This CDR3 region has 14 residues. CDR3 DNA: TGTGCCAGCAGCCGCCCTGACAGCCTTTACGAGCAGTACTTC. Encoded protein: CASSRPDSLYEQYF.

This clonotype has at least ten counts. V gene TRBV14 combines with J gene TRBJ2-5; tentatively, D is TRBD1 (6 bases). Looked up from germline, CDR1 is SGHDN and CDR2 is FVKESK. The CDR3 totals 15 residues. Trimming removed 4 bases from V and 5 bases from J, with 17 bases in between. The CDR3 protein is CASSRDTARSETQYF. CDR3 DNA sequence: TGTGCCAGCAGCCGGGACACTGCACGGTCTGAGACCCAGTACTTC.

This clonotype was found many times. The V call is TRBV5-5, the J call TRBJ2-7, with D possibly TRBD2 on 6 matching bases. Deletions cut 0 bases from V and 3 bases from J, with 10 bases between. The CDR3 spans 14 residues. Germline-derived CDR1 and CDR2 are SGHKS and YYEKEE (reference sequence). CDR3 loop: CASSLGGVLYEQYF. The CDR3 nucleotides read TGTGCCAGCAGCTTGGGGGGGGTACTCTACGAGCAGTACTTC.

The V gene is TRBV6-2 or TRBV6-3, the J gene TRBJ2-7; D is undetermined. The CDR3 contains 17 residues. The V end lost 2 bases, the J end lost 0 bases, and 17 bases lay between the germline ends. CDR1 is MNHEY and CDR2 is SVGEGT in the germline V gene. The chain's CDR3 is CASSYPSRQASSYEQYV. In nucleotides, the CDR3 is TGTGCCAGCAGTTACCCCTCCCGGCAGGCAAGCTCCTACGAGCAGTACGTC.

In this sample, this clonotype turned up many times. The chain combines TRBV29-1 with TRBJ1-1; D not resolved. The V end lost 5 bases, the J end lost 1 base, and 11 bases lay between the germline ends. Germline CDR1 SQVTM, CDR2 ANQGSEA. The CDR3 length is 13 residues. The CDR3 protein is CSVRGRGNTEAFF. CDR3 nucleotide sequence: TGCAGCGTTCGAGGACGGGGGAACACTGAAGCTTTCTTT. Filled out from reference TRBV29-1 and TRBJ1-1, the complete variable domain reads SAVISQKPSRDICQRGTSLTIQCQVDSQVTMMFWYRQQPGQSLTLIATANQGSEATYESGFVIDKFPISRPNLTFSTLTVSNMSPEDSSIYLCSVRGRGNTEAFFGQGTRLTVV.

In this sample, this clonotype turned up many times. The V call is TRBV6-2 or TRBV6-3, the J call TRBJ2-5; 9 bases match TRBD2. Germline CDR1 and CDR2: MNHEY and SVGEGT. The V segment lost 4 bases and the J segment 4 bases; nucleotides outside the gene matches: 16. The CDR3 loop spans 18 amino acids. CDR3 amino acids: CASSSPPGPSGIGETQYF. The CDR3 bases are TGTGCCAGCAGTTCCCCTCCGGGTCCTAGCGGGATTGGAGAGACCCAGTACTTC.

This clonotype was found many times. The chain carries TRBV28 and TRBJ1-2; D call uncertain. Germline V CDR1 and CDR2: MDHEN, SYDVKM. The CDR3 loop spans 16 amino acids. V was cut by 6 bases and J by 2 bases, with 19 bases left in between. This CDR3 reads CASSSGSSNANYGYTF. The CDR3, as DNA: TGTGCCAGCAGCTCCGGGTCCAGCAATGCGAACTATGGCTACACCTTC.

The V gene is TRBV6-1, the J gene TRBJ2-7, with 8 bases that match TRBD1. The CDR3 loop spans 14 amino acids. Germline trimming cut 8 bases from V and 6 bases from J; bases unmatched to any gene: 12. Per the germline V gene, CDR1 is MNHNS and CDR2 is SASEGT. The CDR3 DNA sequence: TGTGCCAGCGCCCCAGGGACAGGTCTCTTCGAGCAGTACTTC. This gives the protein CASAPGTGLFEQYF.

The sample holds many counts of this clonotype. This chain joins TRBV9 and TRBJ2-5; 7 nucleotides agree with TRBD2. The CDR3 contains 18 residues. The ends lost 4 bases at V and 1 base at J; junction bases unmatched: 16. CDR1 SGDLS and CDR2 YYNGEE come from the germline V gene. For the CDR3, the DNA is TGTGCCAGCAGCACCCCGACTCGGCTAGCGGATACCCAAGAGACCCAGTACTTC. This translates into CASSTPTRLADTQETQYF.

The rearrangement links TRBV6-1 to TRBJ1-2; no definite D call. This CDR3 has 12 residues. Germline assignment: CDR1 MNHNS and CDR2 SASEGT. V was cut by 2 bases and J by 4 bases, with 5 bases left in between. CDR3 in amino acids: CASSERSYGYTF. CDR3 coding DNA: TGTGCCAGCAGTGAACGGAGCTATGGCTACACCTTC.

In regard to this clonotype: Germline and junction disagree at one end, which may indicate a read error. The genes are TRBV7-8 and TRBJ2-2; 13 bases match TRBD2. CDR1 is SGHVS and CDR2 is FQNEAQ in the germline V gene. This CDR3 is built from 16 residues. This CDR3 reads CASSPGLAGYSGDLLF. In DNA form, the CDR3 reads TGTGCCAGCAGCCCGGGACTAGCGGGATACTCCGGGGATCTGCTTTTT.

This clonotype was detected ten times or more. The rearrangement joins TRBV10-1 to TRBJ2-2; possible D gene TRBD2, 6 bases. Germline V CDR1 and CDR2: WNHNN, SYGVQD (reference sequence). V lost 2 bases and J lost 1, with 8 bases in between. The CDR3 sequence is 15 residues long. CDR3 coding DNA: TGCGCCAGCAGTGAGACGGGAGAGAACACCGGGGAGCTGTTTTTT. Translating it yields CASSETGENTGELFF.

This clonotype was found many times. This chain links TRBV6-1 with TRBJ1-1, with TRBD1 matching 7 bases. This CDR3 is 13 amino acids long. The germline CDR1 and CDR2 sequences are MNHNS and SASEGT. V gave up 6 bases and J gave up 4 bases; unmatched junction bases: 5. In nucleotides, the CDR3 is TGTGCCAGCAGAGACAGGGCCGGCACTGAAGCTTTCTTT. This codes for CASRDRAGTEAFF.

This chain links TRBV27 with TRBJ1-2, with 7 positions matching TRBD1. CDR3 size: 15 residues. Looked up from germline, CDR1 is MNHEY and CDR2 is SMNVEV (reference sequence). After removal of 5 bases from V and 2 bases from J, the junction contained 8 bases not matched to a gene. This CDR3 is CASSTLDRSNYGYTF. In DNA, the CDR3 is TGTGCCAGCAGTACACTGGACAGGTCCAACTATGGCTACACCTTC.

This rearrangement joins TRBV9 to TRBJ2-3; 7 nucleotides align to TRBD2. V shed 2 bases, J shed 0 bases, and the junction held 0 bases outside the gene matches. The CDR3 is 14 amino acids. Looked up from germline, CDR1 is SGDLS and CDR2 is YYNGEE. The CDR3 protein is CASSVGGSTDTQYF. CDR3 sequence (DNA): TGTGCCAGCAGCGTGGGGGGGAGCACAGATACGCAGTATTTT.

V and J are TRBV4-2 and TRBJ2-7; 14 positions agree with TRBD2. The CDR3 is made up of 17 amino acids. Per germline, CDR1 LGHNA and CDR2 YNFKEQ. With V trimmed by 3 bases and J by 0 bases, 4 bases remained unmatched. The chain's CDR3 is CASSQRLAGGNSYEQYF. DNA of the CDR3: TGTGCCAGCAGCCAGCGACTAGCGGGAGGGAACTCCTACGAGCAGTACTTC.

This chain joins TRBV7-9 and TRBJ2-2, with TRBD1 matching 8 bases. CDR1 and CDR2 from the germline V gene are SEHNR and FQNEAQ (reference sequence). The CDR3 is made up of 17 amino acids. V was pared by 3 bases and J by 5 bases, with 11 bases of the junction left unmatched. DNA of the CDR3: TGTGCCAGCAGCTTTGGTCTCGGCAGGGGGCGAACCGGGGAGCTGTTTTTT. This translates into CASSFGLGRGRTGELFF.

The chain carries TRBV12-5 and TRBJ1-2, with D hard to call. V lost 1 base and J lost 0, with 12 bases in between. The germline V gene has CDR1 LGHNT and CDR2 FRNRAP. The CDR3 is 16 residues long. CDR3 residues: CASGLARLATNYGYTF. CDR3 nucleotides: TGTGCTAGTGGTTTGGCTCGACTGGCTACTAACTATGGCTACACCTTC.

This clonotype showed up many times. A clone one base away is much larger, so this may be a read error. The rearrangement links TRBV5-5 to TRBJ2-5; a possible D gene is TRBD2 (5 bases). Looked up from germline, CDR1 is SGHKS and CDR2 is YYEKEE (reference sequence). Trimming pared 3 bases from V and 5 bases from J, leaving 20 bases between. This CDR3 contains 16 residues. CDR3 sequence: CASSSAASAWEETQYF. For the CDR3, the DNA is TGTGCCAGCAGCTCGGCCGCCTCAGCATGGGAGGAGACCCAGTACTTC.

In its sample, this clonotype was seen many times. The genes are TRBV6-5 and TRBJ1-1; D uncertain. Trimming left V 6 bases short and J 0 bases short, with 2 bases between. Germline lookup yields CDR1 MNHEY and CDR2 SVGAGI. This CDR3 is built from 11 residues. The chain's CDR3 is CASRMNTEAFF. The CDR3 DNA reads TGTGCCAGCAGAATGAACACTGAAGCTTTCTTT.

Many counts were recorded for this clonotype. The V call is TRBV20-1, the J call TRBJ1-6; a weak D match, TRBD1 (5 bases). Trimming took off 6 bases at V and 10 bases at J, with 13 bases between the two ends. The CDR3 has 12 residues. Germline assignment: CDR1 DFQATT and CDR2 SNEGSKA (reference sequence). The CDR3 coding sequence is TGCAGTGCCCTTTTAGGGACCTCACCCCTCCACTTT. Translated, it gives CSALLGTSPLHF.